This T cell receptor (beta chain) came from a study of cytomegalovirus exposure and HLA in healthy donors. CDR1 and CDR2 (germline): MDHEN, SYDVKM. This CDR3 has 15 amino acids. The V gene lost 5 bases and the J gene lost 0 bases, with 8 bases spanning the gap. PCR amplification relied on 60 Vbeta primers (plus 13 Jbeta primers). The method was immunoSEQ multiplex PCR; TCRdb's version includes in-frame clones alone and lacks a portion of them. The sample holds around 200,000 clones, around 81% seen once. The sample comprised PBMCs. This clonotype was obtained from a woman between 45 and 60 years old in good health and CMV-seropositive. V usage is TRBV28 and J usage is TRBJ2-6; weak D call: TRBD1 (6 bases). This CDR3 reads CASSQGGSGANVLTF. CDR3 DNA sequence: TGTGCCAGCAGTCAAGGGGGCTCTGGGGCCAACGTCCTGACTTTC.